The next 8 T cell receptor beta chains were all read from a single sample in a study of blood T cell repertoires in COVID-19. The repertoire was sequenced with immunoSEQ multiplex PCR; TCRdb's copy has only in-frame clones and lacks some. The table includes 150,000 or so clones, around 85% detected once. Sample: peripheral blood. The receptors were sampled from a man aged 55-75 years who had recovered from COVID-19.

The rearrangement uses TRBV5-1 and TRBJ2-7, with D tentatively TRBD1 (6 bases). V dropped 1 base and J dropped 0 bases, with 14 bases sitting between them. Per germline, CDR1 SGHRS and CDR2 YFSETQ. The CDR3 is made up of 16 amino acids. CDR3: CASSLNQGITSYEQYF. The CDR3 DNA follows: TGCGCCAGCAGCTTGAATCAGGGGATCACCTCCTACGAGCAGTACTTC. The whole variable domain, remainder taken from reference TRBV5-1 and TRBJ2-7, is KAGVTQTPRYLIKTRGQQVTLSCSPISGHRSVSWYQQTPGQGLQFLFEYFSETQRNKGNFPGRFSGRQFSNSRSEMNVSTLELGDSALYLCASSLNQGITSYEQYFGPGTRLTVT.

J is TRBJ1-3 and V is TRBV19, with 8 nucleotides matching TRBD1. V shed 5 bases, J shed 0 bases, and the junction held 9 bases outside the gene matches. Germline V lookup: CDR1 LNHDA, CDR2 SQIVND (reference sequence). The CDR3 has 17 amino acids. The DNA of the CDR3 is TGTGCCAGTAGTCTACGGGACAGGACGCTCTCTGGAAACACCATATATTTT. Amino acid sequence: CASSLRDRTLSGNTIYF.

CDR3 in amino acids: CASSSPGQGGDEQFF. The CDR3 DNA sequence: TGCGCCAGCAGCTCGCCGGGACAGGGGGGCGATGAGCAGTTCTTC. The chain links TRBV4-1 to TRBJ2-1, with 11 bases matching TRBD1. The CDR3 covers 15 residues. V lost 5 bases to trimming and J lost 8 bases; unmatched junction nucleotides: 8. Germline V gives CDR1 MGHRA, CDR2 YSYEKL.

This clone was picked up a small number of times. The chain uses TRBV10-3 and TRBJ2-2, with a tentative D call TRBD2 (5 bases). The CDR3 sequence is 16 residues long. Deletions cut 7 bases from V and 0 bases from J, with 15 bases between. Germline CDR1 is ENHRY and CDR2 is SYGVKD. CDR3 region: CAIKDEAAPNTGELFF. In nucleotides, the CDR3 is TGTGCCATCAAGGACGAAGCGGCCCCGAACACCGGGGAGCTGTTTTTT.

The rearrangement joins TRBV5-4 to TRBJ1-3; 8 positions agree with TRBD1. The germline CDR1 and CDR2 sequences are SGHNT and YYREEE (reference sequence). With V trimmed by 4 bases and J by 4 bases, 4 bases remained unmatched. The CDR3 spans 14 residues. CDR3 residues: CASSVQGEGNTIYF. The CDR3 DNA reads as TGTGCCAGCAGCGTACAGGGGGAAGGAAACACCATATATTTT.

The chain couples TRBV5-4 to TRBJ2-5; D might be TRBD2 (6 bases). The V gene lost 5 bases and the J gene lost 3 bases, with 17 bases spanning the gap. The CDR3 has 15 residues. The germline V gene has CDR1 SGHNT and CDR2 YYREEE (reference sequence). CDR3 bases: TGTGCCAGCAGTCGTACGCCCGGGACTGAAGAGACCCAGTACTTC. Protein: CASSRTPGTEETQYF. The variable domain in full, with the rest retrieved from reference TRBV5-4 and TRBJ2-5, is ETGVTQSPTHLIKTRGQQVTLRCSSQSGHNTVSWYQQALGQGPQFIFQYYREEENGRGNFPPRFSGLQFPNYSSELNVNALELDDSALYLCASSRTPGTEETQYFGPGTRLLVL.

The CDR3 loop is CASSRQGTDGYTF. DNA of the CDR3: TGTGCCAGCAGCCGCCAGGGCACGGATGGCTACACCTTC. V gene TRBV11-1 combines with J gene TRBJ1-2; maybe TRBD1 (5 bases). This CDR3 spans 13 amino acids. Germline V lookup: CDR1 SGHAT, CDR2 FQDESV (reference sequence). The ends were cut back, 5 bases at V and 6 bases at J, with 13 bases in the middle.

V is TRBV19 and J is TRBJ1-1, with 7 bases identical to TRBD1. After removal of 5 bases from V and 5 bases from J, the junction contained 14 bases not matched to a gene. This CDR3 has 16 residues. Germline lookup yields CDR1 LNHDA and CDR2 SQIVND (reference sequence). The CDR3: CASSRLTMDRRTEAFF. The CDR3 nucleotides read TGTGCCAGTAGTCGCCTTACCATGGACAGGAGGACTGAAGCTTTCTTT.